The T cell receptor beta chain under discussion was sequenced for a study of cytomegalovirus exposure and HLA in healthy donors (TCRdb year 2017). With regard to the full study: In an earlier analysis of roughly 500 of the donors, 276 Gb of sequence data and approximately 100 million unique TCR beta sequences from about 179 million T cells were reported. Around 330 gigabases of sequencing data and around 85 million unique TCR sequences made up an early release that covered approximately 650 HLA-typed donors. Among the roughly 380 genotyped donors, around 79% belonged to the genetic ancestry cluster associated with self-reported Caucasian donors. The study aimed to test whether signatures of past pathogen exposure could be identified by cataloging public T cell receptors. The study profiled the T cell repertoires of approximately 700 subjects by immunosequencing and related them to cytomegalovirus serostatus. Besides the first cohort of 500 to 700 subjects, a separate validation cohort made up of over a hundred different subjects was used. To predict cytomegalovirus infection status, the study brought together high-throughput TCR immunosequencing, statistical association of individual TCRs with disease status, and machine learning. To study patterns of TCR occurrence, a later analysis re-analyzed previously published TCR beta repertoires from 500 to 850 donors and added high-resolution HLA genotyping. Rather than drawing on any new phenotypic data, the later analysis identified candidate immune exposures from TCR beta sequences and the way those sequences occurred across donors. An earlier analysis of around 540 of the donors applied high-throughput TCR beta sequencing to assess whether each TCR beta V gene segment acted as functional or pseudogenic. Donor age, sex, ethnicity and CMV serostatus were collected together with the repertoire data. A later genetic analysis used genome-wide SNP genotypes for about 65% of the 666 donors, treating that subset as a discovery cohort. All discovery cohort repertoires had been generated using a single sequencing platform. Both class I and class II loci were covered by HLA typing, at four-digit resolution. The number of typed donors differed by locus: about 620-640 for A, B, C, DRB1 and DQB1; 500 to 550 for DQA1; fewer than 610 for DPA1; and around 490 for DPB1. Because of strong linkage in the cohort, roughly five DR-DQ haplotypes were treated as single units for association and clustering. On average, 235,054 unique TCR beta nucleotide sequences were sequenced per donor among a few hundred genotyped donors of the cohort, with roughly 20% of those sequences being non-productive. Overall results and qualifications from the work: Most TCR sequences were observed very rarely across donors, whereas some public TCRs were present in many individuals. The cohort was sequenced for TCR beta chains only, and without alpha or paired-chain data the features that could be detected were limited. A later genetic analysis reported fewer N-insertions in productive TCRs among donors in an Asian-associated ancestry cluster than the roughly 700-donor mean. Specific HLA alleles were associated with 16,951 TCR beta sequences at a false discovery rate of 0.05 in a later analysis. Strong co-occurrence of HLA alleles, especially DR and DQ, made assigning TCR associations to individual alleles difficult. Sequencing depth was assumed to be roughly uniform across donors in the presence/absence analyses, though that assumption may not hold. A further reported finding was that TCR beta sequences accurately predicted the HLA-A and HLA-B alleles for most subjects in the first cohort. In vitro tests confirmed that a few of the cytomegalovirus-associated TCR beta chains recognize cytomegalovirus antigens. Correlated functional status among segregating V segments might reflect linkage disequilibrium, but an unknown experimental factor could not be ruled out. In a later analysis, TCR association rates were found to vary across HLA loci, with the most associated TCRs seen for DRB1 alleles and the fewest for HLA-C alleles. Cytomegalovirus status was reported to be diagnosed by the classifier with high specificity and sensitivity in both the original and validation cohorts. According to a later analysis, parvovirus B19, influenza, CMV and Epstein-Barr virus appeared linked to several top co-occurrence clusters. In an earlier analysis of under 600 of the donors, most TCR beta V segments were observed in productive rearrangements about 87% or about 30% of the time, broadly matching IMGT annotations. Because the 87-base-pair reads could not distinguish some IMGT-functional V segments, including TRBV6-2 and TRBV6-3, those segments were excluded. In a later analysis, HLA-associated TCR beta chains were found to be more clonally expanded and to have lower generation probabilities than equally common non-associated chains. For the cohort, immune exposure information was limited to CMV serostatus. V-gene and J-gene trimming of TCR beta chains was associated with a missense DCLRE1C variant in a later genetic analysis, and the association was replicated in an independent cohort. A total of fewer than 200 TCR beta chains were listed by the study as associated with cytomegalovirus. A cluster of highly shared sequence variants was judged likely to be a technical artifact of the sequencing pipeline. Because HLA typing was unavailable for some donors at each locus, only the typed subset was used in association tests. According to a later analysis, most CMV-associated TCR beta chains appeared to be HLA-restricted, and the HLA associations seemed to be driven largely by CMV exposure. The earlier analysis of approximately 590 of the donors excluded seventeen rarely observed V segments, including chromosome 9 orphons, because counts were too low. It was suggested by the authors that the approach could potentially be generalized to other disease states and immunological phenotypes.

The CDR3 contains 13 residues, cysteine and phenylalanine counted. Here the CDR3 DNA is all that survives: 39 bases in frame from base 1. Unmatched junction bases come to 6, with V trimmed by 4 bases and J by 5 bases. According to the germline V gene (reference sequence), CDR1 reads GTSNPN and CDR2 reads SVGIG. This clone was detected once. Its antigen target is currently unknown. No base quality information exists; no much larger clone differs at one position. Receptor amplification or capture employed the immunoSEQ multiplex PCR assay. The multiplex PCR relied on a mix of 60 forward primers for TCR Vbeta segments and 13 reverse primers for TCR Jbeta segments. The CDR3 region of rearranged TCR beta genes was amplified from genomic DNA by a multiplex PCR assay. The Illumina HiSeq System was used to sequence the amplified TCR beta libraries as 87-base-pair reads. On the study's bioinformatics: A later analysis tallied tens of millions of unique TCR beta chains across the 650 to 750 repertoires, and some 10 million of those chains were shared by two or more donors. Raw reads were error-corrected and collapsed into unique sequences with a nearest-neighbor algorithm that merged closely related sequences to remove PCR and sequencing errors. CDR3 sequences were aligned to IMGT reference sequences to assign V, D and J gene segments. For a sequence to be retained, a match of at least six nucleotides to both a V gene segment and a J gene segment was required. A rearrangement counted as productive if the CDR3 had no stop codons and remained in frame with V and J, and every other rearrangement counted as non-productive. CDR3 was defined according to IMGT convention as the region running from the second conserved V-encoded cysteine to the conserved J-encoded phenylalanine. Sequences without an unambiguous match to a single V gene segment were excluded from the earlier analysis of about 640 of the donors. An earlier analysis of 500 to 700 of the donors classified V segments as functional when productive rearrangements were above 56.7% and as segregating when the standard deviation between donors was above 5%. A statistical classification framework was built for diagnosing cytomegalovirus status from the catalog of TCR beta chain sequences. In a later analysis, TCR nucleotide sequences were compared against IMGT/GENE-DB human TR gene sequences so that V and J genes could be assigned. Using the TCRdist pipeline, a later analysis assigned CDR3 sequences along with most-parsimonious VDJ recombination scenarios. In a later analysis, each TCR beta chain was defined by its CDR3 amino acid sequence together with its V-gene family, and reads lacking a unique V-gene family were excluded. As a way to deal with suspected cross-contamination and a sequencing artifact, a later analysis dropped roughly 600 nucleotide sequences that were highly shared and had low generation probability. For each public chain, a later analysis derived a clonal expansion index from normalized ranks of inferred template counts within each repertoire. In a later analysis, generation probabilities were computed with a VDJ recombination model fitted to out-of-frame rearrangements, and the resulting probabilities were checked against IGoR. A later analysis scored TCR-TCR, TCR-HLA and TCR-CMV co-occurrence with hypergeometric tests, applying a repertoire-size bias correction to TCR pairs. False discovery rates were estimated in a later analysis by permuting HLA or CMV assignments 20 times. In a later analysis, co-occurring TCRs were grouped with DBSCAN, and TCRdist sequence similarity was added when clustering was performed within HLA-allele-positive subsets. Repertoires with fewer than 30,000 or more than 120,000 public chains, plus five repertoires with anomalous nucleotide sharing, were excluded from co-occurrence clustering. TCRdb provides this immuneACCESS table in a form limited to in-frame rearrangements. Some clones are lacking; in checked studies, under half of them reflect an unresolved V gene, and why the rest are absent is not known. V, J and clone size are taken as reported in that table, and D and trimming were inferred from the DNA itself. The sample table records some 250,000 clones; about four fifths of these occur just once. The biggest ten clones account for more than 5% of the sample.

In total, 500 to 700 healthy bone marrow donors made up the cohort. At the time of sampling, all cohort members were nominally healthy, though unrecorded immune exposures were likely present. The donor was CMV seropositive and belonged to the group of about 290 seropositive cohort members. Each donor provided a peripheral blood sample, and peripheral blood mononuclear cells were used for TCR beta sequencing. Genomic DNA was extracted from the blood cell samples with the Qiagen DNeasy Blood Extraction Kit. The source is a woman aged 40 to 49 in good health and CMV-seropositive. The V and J genes are TRBV30 and TRBJ1-1, with 8 bases aligning to TRBD1. Source material: PBMCs. CDR3 sequence: CAWTNTGGTEAFF. The DNA is as follows: TGTGCCTGGACCAACACAGGGGGAACTGAAGCTTTCTTT.